This note documents a single T cell receptor beta chain sequence. This record belongs to a study of blood T cell repertoires in COVID-19. Study in general: The cDNA or gDNA used as material had been derived from T cells, B-cell-depleted T cells, or PBMCs.

Per the original data handling: Nucleated cell counts were estimated from reference gene primer amplification. Measured with immunoSEQ multiplex PCR; TCRdb has only the in-frame clones, and not every one. V, J and clone size derive from that table, while D and trimming were established from the DNA sequence. The sample contains over 50,000 clones, 70% to 90% of which appear only once. The V gene lost 7 bases and the J gene lost 7 bases, with 16 bases spanning the gap. In germline, CDR1 is SNHLY, CDR2 FYNNEI. The CDR3 loop spans 13 amino acids. The gene calls are TRBV2 and TRBJ1-1; D unclear. Sample: peripheral blood. The clonotype was recovered from a man aged 55-75 years with acute or convalescent COVID-19. The CDR3 sequence is CASTLRADDEAFF. Here the CDR3 DNA reads TGTGCCAGCACCCTGCGGGCAGATGATGAAGCTTTCTTT.